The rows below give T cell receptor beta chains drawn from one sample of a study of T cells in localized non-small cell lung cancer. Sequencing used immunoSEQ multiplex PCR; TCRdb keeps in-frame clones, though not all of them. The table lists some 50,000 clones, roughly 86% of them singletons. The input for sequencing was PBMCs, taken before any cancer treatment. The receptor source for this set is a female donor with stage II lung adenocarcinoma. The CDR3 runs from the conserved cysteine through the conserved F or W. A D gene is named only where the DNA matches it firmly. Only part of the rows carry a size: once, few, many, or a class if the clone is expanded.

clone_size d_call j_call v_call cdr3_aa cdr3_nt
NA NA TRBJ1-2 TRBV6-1 CAGRTVYGYTF TGTGCCGGCCGGACAGTCTATGGCTACACCTTC
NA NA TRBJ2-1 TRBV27 CASTRVEQFF TGTGCCAGCACCAGGGTTGAGCAGTTCTTC
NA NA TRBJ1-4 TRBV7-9 CASSPVSGSNEKLFF TGTGCCAGCAGCCCCGTATCGGGGTCTAATGAAAAACTGTTTTTT
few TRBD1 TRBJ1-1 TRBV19 CASSPRDRGFPEAFF TGTGCCAGTAGTCCAAGGGACAGGGGTTTTCCTGAAGCTTTCTTT
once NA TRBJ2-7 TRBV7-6 CASSLEVSYEQYF TGTGCCAGCAGCTTAGAAGTTTCCTACGAGCAGTACTTC
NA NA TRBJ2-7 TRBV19 CASKDSVGSYEQYF TGTGCCAGTAAAGACAGCGTAGGCTCCTACGAGCAGTACTTC
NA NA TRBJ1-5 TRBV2 CASTQVRGVQPQHF TGTGCCAGCACGCAGGTACGGGGAGTCCAGCCCCAGCATTTT
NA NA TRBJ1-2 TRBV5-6 CASSAGQNYGYTF TGTGCCAGCAGCGCGGGACAAAACTATGGCTACACCTTC
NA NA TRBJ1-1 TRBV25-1 CASSEGGGNTEAFF TGTGCCAGCAGTGAAGGCGGGGGGAACACTGAAGCTTTCTTT
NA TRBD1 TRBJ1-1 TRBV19 CASSIAPGGIAEAFF TGTGCCAGTAGTATAGCCCCAGGGGGCATCGCTGAAGCTTTCTTT
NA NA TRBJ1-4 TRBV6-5 CASSYAGAGEKLFF TGTGCCAGCAGTTACGCGGGGGCGGGGGAAAAACTGTTTTTT